This TCR beta chain appears in the sequencing data of a study of cytomegalovirus exposure and HLA in healthy donors. PCR primers comprised 60 Vbeta and 13 Jbeta primers. Clones were read by immunoSEQ multiplex PCR, and TCRdb kept only the in-frame ones, dropping some. The table lists 140,000 or so clones, 88% of them singletons, with 0.4% to 0.55% in the top ten. In the case of this clone: The antigen is undetermined.

This CDR3 has 17 amino acids. V dropped 0 bases and J dropped 0; count of bases not matched to a gene: 4. Germline-derived CDR1 and CDR2 are SGDLS and YYNGEE. Findings and limits, study-wide: V- and J-gene trimming in TCR beta was tied to a missense DCLRE1C variant by an analysis performed later. In a later analysis, compared with equally common non-associated chains, HLA-associated beta chains were more expanded. Highly shared sequence variants in one cluster were likely a sequencing artifact.

This TCR derives from a woman aged 35 to 49 in good health and CMV-seronegative. Specimen: PBMCs. The V gene is TRBV9, the J gene TRBJ2-2, with 8 bases identical to TRBD2. In DNA form, the CDR3 reads TGTGCCAGCAGCGTAGGATTAGCGGGACCGAACACCGGGGAGCTGTTTTTT. This codes for CASSVGLAGPNTGELFF.